What follows are 28 T cell receptor beta chains derived from one specimen sequenced in a study of pediatric ulcerative colitis. During colonoscopy, one to two rectal pinch biopsies were collected. The method was immunoSEQ multiplex PCR; TCRdb's version includes in-frame clones alone and lacks a portion of them. The sample holds approximately 40,000 clones, about three quarters seen once. The sequenced sample consisted of gut tissue. The receptor source for this set is a boy aged 10-17 years with moderate ulcerative colitis.

The chain carries TRBV28 and TRBJ1-1; tentative D call: TRBD1 (5 bases). Germline CDR1 and CDR2: MDHEN and SYDVKM. V was trimmed by 8 bases and J by 7 bases, leaving 8 bases between them. The CDR3 is 10 residues long. The DNA of the CDR3 is TGTGCCAGCTATAGGGGTGAAGCTTTCTTT. Residues: CASYRGEAFF.

The chain carries TRBV5-1 and TRBJ1-5; D possibly corresponds to TRBD1 (5 bases). The V end lost 4 bases, the J end lost 4 bases, and 21 bases lay between the germline ends. The germline V gene encodes CDR1 SGHRS and CDR2 YFSETQ. This CDR3 contains 17 residues. CDR3 loop: CASSPGPGTTQNQPQHF. CDR3 sequence (DNA): TGCGCCAGCAGCCCGGGACCGGGCACGACACAAAATCAGCCCCAGCATTTT.

This clone was detected only once. The chain couples TRBV2 to TRBJ2-6; TRBD2 matches at 10 bases. The V and J ends lost 11 bases and 0 bases, in that order; junction bases with no gene match: 7. The CDR3 covers 16 residues. The germline gives CDR1 SNHLY, CDR2 FYNNEI. CDR3 region: CAVSGLASSGANVLTF. As DNA, the CDR3 is TGTGCCGTGTCGGGACTAGCGTCCTCTGGGGCCAACGTCCTGACTTTC.

The rearrangement joins TRBV11-2 to TRBJ2-7; possible D gene TRBD1, 5 bases. The V end was cut by 1 base, the J end by 6 bases, with 19 bases between. The CDR3 covers 16 residues. CDR1 and CDR2 (germline): SGHAT, FQNNGV. The CDR3 nucleotides are TGTGCCAGCAGCTTAGGGCCGAGGACACTGGCAAGCGAGCAGTACTTC. Translated, it gives CASSLGPRTLASEQYF.

V usage is TRBV6-6 and J usage is TRBJ2-7; D could derive from TRBD1 or TRBD2 (5 bases each). Germline-derived CDR1 and CDR2 are MNHNY and SVGAGI (reference sequence). V lost 10 bases and J 7 bases, leaving 20 bases between the germline ends. The CDR3 is made up of 13 amino acids. This CDR3 is CATTGTPQGEQYF. CDR3 bases: TGTGCCACCACCGGGACCCCGCAAGGGGAGCAGTACTTC.

The V and J genes are TRBV5-8 and TRBJ1-5; tentatively, D is TRBD1 (6 bases). This CDR3 is 15 amino acids long. Germline V gene data show CDR1 as SGHTS and CDR2 as YDEGEE. Deletions cut 3 bases from V and 3 bases from J, with 13 bases between. Here the CDR3 DNA reads TGTGCCAGCAGCTATGGGGGGGCCCACAATCAGCCCCAGCATTTT. It codes for CASSYGGAHNQPQHF.

Only a few counts were recorded for this clone. The V gene is TRBV18, the J gene TRBJ1-1, with D unclear. Germline CDR1 is KGHSH and CDR2 is LQKENI. V lost 4 bases and J 3 bases, leaving 9 bases between the germline ends. This CDR3 spans 13 amino acids. The CDR3 DNA reads as TGTGCCAGCTCACAGACGGTGGACACTGAAGCTTTCTTT. This sequence encodes CASSQTVDTEAFF.

The chain joins TRBV14 to TRBJ2-3; no definite D call. V was trimmed by 0 bases and J by 1 base, leaving 2 bases between them. CDR3 length: 13 amino acids. The germline V gene encodes CDR1 SGHDN and CDR2 FVKESK. CDR3 amino acids: CASSQDGTDTQYF. CDR3 DNA: TGTGCCAGCAGCCAAGATGGCACAGATACGCAGTATTTT.

The gene calls are TRBV2 and TRBJ2-6; D remains unclear. The CDR3 covers 15 residues. Trimming shortened V by 6 bases and J by 1 base, and 10 bases separated the two germline ends. Germline CDR1 and CDR2: SNHLY and FYNNEI. CDR3 sequence: CASRDDLSGANVLTF. In DNA form, the CDR3 reads TGTGCCAGCAGGGATGATTTATCTGGGGCCAACGTCCTGACTTTC. Using reference TRBV2 and TRBJ2-6 for the parts outside the CDR3, the full variable domain is EPEVTQTPSHQVTQMGQEVILRCVPISNHLYFYWYRQILGQKVEFLVSFYNNEISEKSEIFDDQFSVERPDGSNFTLKIRSTKLEDSAMYFCASRDDLSGANVLTFGAGSRLTVL.

The chain employs TRBV28 and TRBJ1-2; D ambiguous. Trimming took 4 bases from V and 0 from J, leaving 3 bases between them. CDR3 length equals 12 residues. From germline, CDR1 is MDHEN and CDR2 SYDVKM. The chain's CDR3 is CASSSTNYGYTF. CDR3 nucleotides: TGTGCCAGCAGTTCCACTAACTATGGCTACACCTTC.

In its sample, this clone was seen a few times. The chain uses TRBV5-1 and TRBJ2-2; 7 nucleotides agree with TRBD1. J was trimmed by 2 bases and V by 4 bases; bases with no gene match: 5. Germline values: CDR1 SGHRS, CDR2 YFSETQ. The CDR3 spans 15 residues. The CDR3 coding sequence is TGCGCCAGCAGCCTGGGACAGCCAAACACCGGGGAGCTGTTTTTT. Translating it yields CASSLGQPNTGELFF.

The chain couples TRBV5-1 to TRBJ1-1; 10 bases map to TRBD1. Germline V gives CDR1 SGHRS, CDR2 YFSETQ. Unmatched junction bases numbered 0, after V lost 4 bases and J lost 3 bases. This CDR3 comprises 13 residues. The CDR3 sequence is CASSGTGDTEAFF. The CDR3 region has the DNA TGCGCCAGCAGCGGGACAGGGGACACTGAAGCTTTCTTT.

The chain uses TRBV27 and TRBJ1-6; 10 bases match TRBD1. CDR1 is MNHEY and CDR2 is SMNVEV in the germline V gene (reference sequence). The CDR3 runs 14 residues. V was pared by 5 bases and J by 10 bases, with 5 bases of the junction left unmatched. The CDR3 spells CASSPTGGPSPLHF. DNA for the CDR3: TGTGCCAGCAGTCCGACAGGGGGCCCCTCACCCCTCCACTTT.

The chain employs TRBV10-3 and TRBJ1-2; 8 nucleotides agree with TRBD1. This CDR3 spans 16 amino acids. V trimming: 4 bases; J trimming: 1 base; junction bases outside the gene matches: 8. Germline CDR1 and CDR2: ENHRY and SYGVKD. Here the CDR3 reads CAISGSGQDFNYGYTF. CDR3 nucleotide sequence: TGTGCCATCAGTGGTTCGGGACAGGATTTTAACTATGGCTACACCTTC.

The sample holds one count of this clone. The chain recombines TRBV13 with TRBJ1-4, with D possibly matching TRBD1 (5 bases). The V gene lost 5 bases and the J gene lost 6 bases, with 13 bases spanning the gap. The CDR3 loop spans 14 amino acids. Germline V CDR1 and CDR2: PRHDT, FYEKMQ (reference sequence). The CDR3 reads CASSMTAPHEKLFF. For the CDR3, the DNA is TGTGCCAGCAGCATGACAGCTCCCCATGAAAAACTGTTTTTT.

CDR3 sequence: CATTANYGYTF. CDR3 in DNA: TGTGCCACCACCGCTAACTATGGCTACACCTTC. The gene calls are TRBV6-1 and TRBJ1-2; D gene uncertain. Germline V CDR1 and CDR2: MNHNS, SASEGT. The CDR3 covers 11 residues. Trimming left V 10 bases short and J 0 bases short, with 6 bases between.

V is TRBV28 and J is TRBJ2-7; D gene ambiguous. V was shortened by 7 bases and J by 4 bases, with 17 bases between the two germline ends. CDR1 is MDHEN, CDR2 SYDVKM, per germline. The CDR3 has 14 residues. The CDR3 here is CASNPPGGPYEQYF. The CDR3 DNA reads TGTGCCAGCAACCCCCCGGGCGGTCCGTACGAGCAGTACTTC.

The CDR3 nucleotides read TGTGCCAGTAGTACCTCTGGGGCGACCTACGAGCAGTACTTC. Protein: CASSTSGATYEQYF. The chain is built from TRBV19 and TRBJ2-7, with D perhaps TRBD1 (5 bases). The germline gives CDR1 LNHDA, CDR2 SQIVND (reference sequence). CDR3 length: 14 residues. Trimming cost V 4 bases and J 2 bases, with 12 bases left between them.

The chain links TRBV19 to TRBJ2-2; D ambiguous. Germline-derived CDR1 and CDR2 are LNHDA and SQIVND (reference sequence). The CDR3 is 13 amino acids. V was clipped by 9 bases and J by 5 bases, with 13 bases between them. The CDR3 spells CASNGAGTGELFF. The CDR3 DNA follows: TGTGCCAGCAACGGCGCTGGAACCGGGGAGCTGTTTTTT.

This clone came up a few times. The gene calls are TRBV19 and TRBJ1-6; TRBD1 aligns across 7 bases. The V gene's germline CDR1 is LNHDA and CDR2 SQIVND (reference sequence). Trimming removed 5 bases from V and 12 bases from J; junction bases left unmatched: 13. There are 15 residues in the CDR3. In DNA form, the CDR3 reads TGTGCCAGTAGTCTGGGACAGCCCCTACTTGGACCCCTCCACTTT. Amino acid sequence: CASSLGQPLLGPLHF. The whole variable domain, filled in from reference TRBV19 and TRBJ1-6, reads DGGITQSPKYLFRKEGQNVTLSCEQNLNHDAMYWYRQDPGQGLRLIYYSQIVNDFQKGDIAEGYSVSREKKESFPLTVTSAQKNPTAFYLCASSLGQPLLGPLHFGNGTRLTVT.

As DNA, the CDR3 is TGCGCCAGCAGCCGGGACAAGGGGAGCACAGATACGCAGTATTTT. Its translation: CASSRDKGSTDTQYF. The chain recombines TRBV5-1 with TRBJ2-3, with D possibly being TRBD1 (6 bases). The CDR3 spans 15 residues. Germline loops: CDR1 SGHRS, CDR2 YFSETQ. Trimming stripped 4 bases from V and 0 bases from J, with 12 bases between.

The gene calls are TRBV29-1 and TRBJ1-4; D gene ambiguous. Per germline, CDR1 SQVTM and CDR2 ANQGSEA. Trimming took off 7 bases at V and 10 bases at J, with 16 bases between the two ends. This CDR3 contains 12 residues. CDR3 protein: CSGGEGPGKLFF. CDR3 DNA: TGCAGCGGGGGTGAGGGCCCTGGAAAACTGTTTTTT.

The chain recombines TRBV7-6 with TRBJ2-7, with unresolved D. The CDR3 is made up of 13 amino acids. In germline, CDR1 is SGHVS, CDR2 FNYEAQ. V was pared by 3 bases and J by 11 bases, with 17 bases between. CDR3 DNA: TGTGCCAGCAGCTTCGACGGGTTTGAGGATGAGTACTTC. It is translated as CASSFDGFEDEYF.

This clone showed up just a few times. This sequence joins TRBV11-2 and TRBJ2-3; the D is unclear. This CDR3 comprises 17 residues. CDR1 is SGHAT, CDR2 FQNNGV, per germline. With 5 bases removed from V and 0 bases from J, the gap between germline ends came to 18 bases. Written as DNA, the CDR3 is TGTGCCAGCAGCCCCGGCCAGCAAAGATCTAGCACAGATACGCAGTATTTT. It translates to CASSPGQQRSSTDTQYF.

This chain uses TRBV7-2 with TRBJ2-7; D possibly uses TRBD1 or TRBD2 (5 bases each). The V gene's germline CDR1 is SGHTA and CDR2 FQGNSA. Trimming took 5 bases from V and 5 from J, leaving 10 bases between them. The length of the CDR3 is 12 residues. DNA of the CDR3: TGTGCCAGCAGCCGGGACCGGAACGAGCAGTACTTC. Its translation is CASSRDRNEQYF.

This sequence joins TRBV9 and TRBJ1-2; tentatively, D is TRBD1 (5 bases). Germline V gives CDR1 SGDLS, CDR2 YYNGEE. The CDR3 has 15 residues. Trimming stripped 0 bases from V and 4 bases from J, with 13 bases between. The CDR3 DNA follows: TGTGCCAGCAGCGTAGGAGAAGGGGAAGGCTATGGCTACACCTTC. Translating gives CASSVGEGEGYGYTF.

This clone was counted a few times. The chain employs TRBV4-2 and TRBJ1-6; D call uncertain. V shed 4 bases and J shed 1 base, with 5 bases lying between them. From germline, CDR1 is LGHNA and CDR2 YNFKEQ. The CDR3 spans 14 residues. CDR3 sequence: CASSPGSYNSPLHF. The CDR3 nucleotides are TGTGCCAGCAGCCCGGGATCCTATAATTCACCCCTCCACTTT.

V and J are TRBV11-2 and TRBJ2-4, with D hard to call. The CDR3 extends over 13 amino acids. The V gene's germline CDR1 is SGHAT and CDR2 FQNNGV. V was pared by 3 bases and J by 0 bases, with 3 bases between. The CDR3 here is CASSFTAKNIQYF. CDR3 bases: TGTGCCAGCAGCTTTACAGCCAAAAACATTCAGTACTTC.